This T cell receptor (beta chain) is from a study of T cells in tuberculosis. Whole-study context: The T cells targeted glucose monomycolate, a mycobacterial lipid, via CD1B. This South African cohort compared adolescents with or without latent tuberculosis against adults with active tuberculosis. Findings and caveats of the study: Cases with active tuberculosis were adults, while controls were adolescents.

TCRdb's copy holds only in-frame clones and misses some; the assay was immunoSEQ multiplex PCR. The table shows about 20,000 clones, with roughly nine tenths occurring only once. V shed 1 base and J 4 bases; nucleotides not matched to a gene: 9. The CDR3 consists of 16 residues. Points on this clone: Its antigen is not identified.

Each clinical donor contributed on average roughly 100,000 T cells from unsorted cryopreserved PBMC. Sequenced input: PBMCs. V gene TRBV23-1 combines with J gene TRBJ1-2, with 7 bases fitting TRBD1. TRBV23-1 is reported as an ORF; its role is uncertain. The clonotype was recovered from a donor aged 10 to 29 with latent tuberculosis or without tuberculosis infection. CDR3 sequence: CASSQLTGTAGYGYTF. The CDR3 bases are TGCGCCAGCAGTCAATTGACCGGGACAGCTGGCTATGGCTACACCTTC.